The T cell receptor (beta chain) under discussion was sequenced for a study of cytomegalovirus exposure and HLA in healthy donors. Study-level findings and limits: Associated with cytomegalovirus, according to the listing, were some 150 TCR beta chains. The presence/absence work took it that sequencing depth was about the same across donors. In a later analysis, DRB1 alleles had the most associated TCRs; HLA-C alleles the fewest.

With regard to this clone: Its matching antigen is unknown.

Primers included in the PCR were 60 Vbeta and 13 Jbeta primers. Some clones are missing from TCRdb's copy, which holds only in-frame ones; the method was immunoSEQ multiplex PCR. The data hold about 95,000 clones, with about 80% observed a single time. The CDR3 runs to 18 residues. CDR1 and CDR2 from the germline V gene are SNHLY and FYNNEI. Trimming cost V 6 bases and J 1 base; bases outside gene matches: 7. V and J are TRBV2 and TRBJ2-2; 14 nucleotides line up with TRBD2. Input material: PBMCs. The source is a young man in good health and CMV-seropositive. The CDR3: CASSPGTSGGKNTGELFF. The CDR3 DNA sequence: TGTGCCAGCAGCCCCGGGACTAGCGGGGGCAAGAACACCGGGGAGCTGTTTTTT. Looking up the rest from reference TRBV2 and TRBJ2-2 gives the full variable domain: EPEVTQTPSHQVTQMGQEVILRCVPISNHLYFYWYRQILGQKVEFLVSFYNNEISEKSEIFDDQFSVERPDGSNFTLKIRSTKLEDSAMYFCASSPGTSGGKNTGELFFGEGSRLTVL.